The clone carrying this T cell receptor beta chain occurred many times. The data were taken from a study of T-cell memory formation after mild COVID-19. TCRdb redid the calling of the 5' RACE reads with MiXCR, one entry per CDR3 protein. The sample records tens of thousands of distinct CDR3 sequences, 16% being singletons. This CDR3 contains 16 residues. V was pared by 1 base and J by 8 bases, with 12 bases of the junction left unmatched. In germline, CDR1 is DFQATT, CDR2 SNEGSKA (reference sequence). The gene calls are TRBV20-1 and TRBJ2-1, with 9 positions matching TRBD2. This receptor was obtained from an adult woman who had mild COVID-19 (a few samples of this study predate the infection). Cell type and time point are not known. Sequencing input: PBMCs or a T cell subset sorted from them (not recorded which). The CDR3: CSARVFGAGGIYEQFF. The CDR3 coding sequence is TGCAGTGCTAGAGTTTTCGGAGCGGGAGGAATATATGAGCAGTTCTTC.